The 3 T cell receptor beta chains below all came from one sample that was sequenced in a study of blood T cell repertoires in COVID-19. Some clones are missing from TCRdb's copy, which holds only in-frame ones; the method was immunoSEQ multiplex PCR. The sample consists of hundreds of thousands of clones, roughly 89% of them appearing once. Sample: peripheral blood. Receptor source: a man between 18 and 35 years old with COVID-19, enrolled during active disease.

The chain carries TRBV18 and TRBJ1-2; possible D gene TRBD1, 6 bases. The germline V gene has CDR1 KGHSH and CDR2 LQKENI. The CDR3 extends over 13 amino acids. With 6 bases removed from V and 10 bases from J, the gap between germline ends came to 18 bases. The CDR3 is CASSPEAGAVYTF. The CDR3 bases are TGTGCCAGCTCTCCGGAGGCAGGGGCTGTCTACACCTTC.

Here the CDR3 DNA reads TGTGCCAGCAGCAACCGACAGAAGAACTACTACTCTGGGGCCAACGTCCTGACTTTC. It codes for CASSNRQKNYYSGANVLTF. The chain combines TRBV21-1 with TRBJ2-6; the D call in the table, TRBD1, was not verified against the DNA. TRBV21-1 represents a pseudogene. The CDR3 has 19 amino acids.

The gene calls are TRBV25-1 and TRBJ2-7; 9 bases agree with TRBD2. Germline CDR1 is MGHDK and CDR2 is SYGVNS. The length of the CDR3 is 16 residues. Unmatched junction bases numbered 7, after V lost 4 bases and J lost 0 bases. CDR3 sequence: CASSATAGGSSYEQYF. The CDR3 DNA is TGTGCCAGCAGTGCTACAGCGGGGGGAAGCTCCTACGAGCAGTACTTC.